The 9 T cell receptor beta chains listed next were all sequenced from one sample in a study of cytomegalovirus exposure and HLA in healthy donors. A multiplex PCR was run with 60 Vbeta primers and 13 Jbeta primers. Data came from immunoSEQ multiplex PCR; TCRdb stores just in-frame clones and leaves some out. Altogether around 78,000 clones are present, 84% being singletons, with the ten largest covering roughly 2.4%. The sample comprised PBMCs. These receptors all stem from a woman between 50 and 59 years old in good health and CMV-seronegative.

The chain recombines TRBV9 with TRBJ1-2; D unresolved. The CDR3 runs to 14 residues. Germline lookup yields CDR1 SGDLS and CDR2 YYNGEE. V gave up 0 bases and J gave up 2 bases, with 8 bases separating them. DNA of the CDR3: TGTGCCAGCAGCGTAGGCCGCAGGAACTATGGCTACACCTTC. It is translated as CASSVGRRNYGYTF.

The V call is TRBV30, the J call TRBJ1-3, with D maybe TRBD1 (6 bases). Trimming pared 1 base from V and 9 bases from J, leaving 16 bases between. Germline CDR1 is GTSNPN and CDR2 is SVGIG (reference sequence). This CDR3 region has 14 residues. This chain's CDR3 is CAWSGVRGGGTIYF. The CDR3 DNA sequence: TGTGCCTGGAGTGGAGTCAGGGGCGGAGGCACCATATATTTT.

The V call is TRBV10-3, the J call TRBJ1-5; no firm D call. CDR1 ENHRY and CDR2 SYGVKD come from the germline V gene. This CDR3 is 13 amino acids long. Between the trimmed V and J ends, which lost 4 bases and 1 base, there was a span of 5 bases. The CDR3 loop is CAISAMSNQPQHF. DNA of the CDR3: TGTGCCATCAGTGCAATGAGCAATCAGCCCCAGCATTTT.

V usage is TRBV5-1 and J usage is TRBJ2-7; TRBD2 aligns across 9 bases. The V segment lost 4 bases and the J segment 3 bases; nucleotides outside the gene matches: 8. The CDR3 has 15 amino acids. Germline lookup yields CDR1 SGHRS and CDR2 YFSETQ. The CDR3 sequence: CASSNPSGNIYEQYF. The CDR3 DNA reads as TGCGCCAGCAGCAACCCTAGCGGGAATATCTACGAGCAGTACTTC. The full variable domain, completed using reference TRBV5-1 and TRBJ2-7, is KAGVTQTPRYLIKTRGQQVTLSCSPISGHRSVSWYQQTPGQGLQFLFEYFSETQRNKGNFPGRFSGRQFSNSRSEMNVSTLELGDSALYLCASSNPSGNIYEQYFGPGTRLTVT.

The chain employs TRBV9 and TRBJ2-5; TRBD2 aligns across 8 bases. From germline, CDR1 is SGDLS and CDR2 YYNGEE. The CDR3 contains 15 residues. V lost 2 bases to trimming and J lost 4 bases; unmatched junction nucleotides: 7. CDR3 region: CASSVSGSGAETQYF. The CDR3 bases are TGTGCCAGCAGCGTGAGCGGGAGTGGGGCAGAGACCCAGTACTTC.

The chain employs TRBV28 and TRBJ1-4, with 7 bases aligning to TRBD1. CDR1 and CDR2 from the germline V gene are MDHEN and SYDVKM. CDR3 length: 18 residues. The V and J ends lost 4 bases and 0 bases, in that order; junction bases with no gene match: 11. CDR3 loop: CASSSRTGESATNEKLFF. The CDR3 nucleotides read TGTGCCAGCAGTTCCCGTACAGGGGAAAGTGCAACTAATGAAAAACTGTTTTTT.

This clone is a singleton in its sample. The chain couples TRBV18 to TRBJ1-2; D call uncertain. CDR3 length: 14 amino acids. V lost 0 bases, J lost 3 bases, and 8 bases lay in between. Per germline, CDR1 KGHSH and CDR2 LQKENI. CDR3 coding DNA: TGTGCCAGCTCACCACCAGGGAGTCACTATGGCTACACCTTC. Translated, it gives CASSPPGSHYGYTF.

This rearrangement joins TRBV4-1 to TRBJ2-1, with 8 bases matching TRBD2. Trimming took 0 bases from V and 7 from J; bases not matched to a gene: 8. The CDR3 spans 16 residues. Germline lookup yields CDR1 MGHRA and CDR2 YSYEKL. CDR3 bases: TGCGCCAGCAGCCAAGATCGTACTAGCGGTACTAATGAGCAGTTCTTC. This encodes CASSQDRTSGTNEQFF.

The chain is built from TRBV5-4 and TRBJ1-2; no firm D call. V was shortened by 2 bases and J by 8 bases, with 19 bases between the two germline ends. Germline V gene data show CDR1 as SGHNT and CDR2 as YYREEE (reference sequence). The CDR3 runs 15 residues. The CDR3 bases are TGTGCCAGCAGCTTAGGCCGGGGTGGGGAGCTCGGCTACACCTTC. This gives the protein CASSLGRGGELGYTF.